This section outlines one T cell receptor beta chain sequence together with its context. These data come from a study of blood T cell repertoires in COVID-19. Study details: From the United States, Italy and Spain came samples of acute and convalescent COVID-19. The analysed material was cDNA or gDNA that came from T cells, B-cell-depleted T cells, or PBMCs.

The V gene's germline CDR1 is SEHNR and CDR2 FQNEAQ (reference sequence). V was clipped by 4 bases and J by 5 bases; unmatched bases: 13. This CDR3 is 17 amino acids long. Per the authors' pipeline: The authors estimated nucleated cell counts from reference gene primer amplification. Libraries were prepared by immunoSEQ multiplex PCR; TCRdb keeps only in-frame clonotypes and omits some of them. Clonal size and the V and J genes are those of that table, whereas D and trimming came from the DNA. The sample lists 250,000 to 350,000 clones; roughly 88% were seen once. V usage is TRBV7-9 and J usage is TRBJ1-4; 7 bases map to TRBD1. The sequence came from a woman aged 25 to 39 with COVID-19, enrolled during active disease. The material sequenced was peripheral blood. CDR3 DNA sequence: TGTGCCAGCAGCTCCGCTTGGGTCCGGGACAGAAATGAAAAACTGTTTTTT. This encodes CASSSAWVRDRNEKLFF.